These 10 T cell receptor beta chains share one sample of origin, sequenced in a study of blood T cell repertoires in COVID-19. The repertoire was sequenced with immunoSEQ multiplex PCR; TCRdb's copy has only in-frame clones and lacks some. The table includes about 380,000 clones, more than 75% detected once. The sequenced sample consisted of PBMCs or T cells enriched from blood (not recorded which). These receptors were obtained from a woman aged 18-35 years who had recovered from COVID-19.

The rearrangement joins TRBV2 to TRBJ2-7; TRBD2 aligns across 8 bases. Germline trimming cut 8 bases from V and 3 bases from J; bases unmatched to any gene: 3. The CDR3 is made up of 12 amino acids. Germline V gene lookup returns CDR1 SNHLY and CDR2 FYNNEI. The CDR3 DNA sequence: TGTGCCAGCTCTAGCGGGTTCTACGAGCAGTACTTC. Amino acids: CASSSGFYEQYF.

J is TRBJ2-4 and V is TRBV5-6; 9 nucleotides align to TRBD1. J was trimmed by 0 bases and V by 1 base; bases with no gene match: 8. CDR1 is SGHDT, CDR2 YYEEEE, per germline. This CDR3 has 18 amino acids. This chain's CDR3 is CASSLWGQGLIAKNIQYF. In nucleotides, the CDR3 is TGTGCCAGCAGCTTGTGGGGACAGGGCTTAATAGCCAAAAACATTCAGTACTTC. Variable domain in full (rest from reference TRBV5-6 and TRBJ2-4): DAGVTQSPTHLIKTRGQQVTLRCSPKSGHDTVSWYQQALGQGPQFIFQYYEEEERQRGNFPDRFSGHQFPNYSSELNVNALLLGDSALYLCASSLWGQGLIAKNIQYFGAGTRLSVL.

In its sample, this clone was seen once. This chain connects TRBV6-5 to TRBJ2-5; D is uncertain. The CDR3 is made up of 14 amino acids. V was cut by 5 bases and J by 5 bases, with 15 bases left in between. Germline V CDR1 and CDR2: MNHEY, SVGAGI. The CDR3 DNA follows: TGTGCCAGCAGTCTACGGGTAGATCCGGAGACCCAGTACTTC. This sequence encodes CASSLRVDPETQYF.

The gene calls are TRBV19 and TRBJ2-1, with 8 bases that match TRBD2. Trimming removed 5 bases from V and 5 bases from J; junction bases left unmatched: 8. This CDR3 is built from 15 residues. The germline gives CDR1 LNHDA, CDR2 SQIVND (reference sequence). CDR3 amino acids: CASSVSGGYNNEQFF. CDR3 nucleotides: TGTGCCAGTAGTGTAAGCGGGGGATATAACAATGAGCAGTTCTTC.

This chain's CDR3 is CASSQDGGASTYGYTF. The DNA for the CDR3 is TGTGCCAGCAGCCAAGATGGGGGGGCTTCGACCTATGGCTACACCTTC. This chain connects TRBV4-2 to TRBJ1-2; possibly TRBD1 for D (6 bases). The CDR3 covers 16 residues. Germline CDR1 and CDR2: LGHNA and YNFKEQ. V was clipped by 0 bases and J by 4 bases, with 15 bases between them.

The CDR3 spells CASSYRAGPLSGEQYF. The CDR3, as DNA: TGTGCCAGCAGTTATCGGGCAGGGCCGCTGTCGGGCGAGCAGTACTTC. The chain couples TRBV6-5 to TRBJ2-7; a weak D match, TRBD1 (5 bases). This CDR3 spans 16 amino acids. Germline CDR1 is MNHEY and CDR2 is SVGAGI. The germline V and J ends were trimmed by 3 bases and 6 bases, with 21 bases remaining between them.

The CDR3 nucleotides read TGTGCCAGCAGTTGGGACAGGGGTGGCTACACCTTC. Its translation: CASSWDRGGYTF. The chain carries TRBV12-3 or TRBV12-4 and TRBJ1-2, with 10 bases lining up with TRBD1. This CDR3 region has 12 residues. Trimming at V came to 4 bases and at J to 7 bases, leaving 0 bases not matched to a gene.

J is TRBJ2-2 and V is TRBV7-9; D gene uncertain. The CDR3 is 14 residues long. Germline V CDR1 and CDR2: SEHNR, FQNEAQ (reference sequence). V was trimmed by 3 bases and J by 0 bases, leaving 5 bases between them. The CDR3 DNA reads as TGTGCCAGCAGCTTCACACCGAACACCGGGGAGCTGTTTTTT. This encodes CASSFTPNTGELFF.

The rearrangement links TRBV9 to TRBJ1-2; maybe TRBD1 (5 bases). V was clipped by 0 bases and J by 3 bases, with 12 bases between them. The germline gives CDR1 SGDLS, CDR2 YYNGEE. CDR3 size: 15 residues. CDR3 coding DNA: TGTGCCAGCAGCGTAGACTCAGGACACGACTATGGCTACACCTTC. It codes for CASSVDSGHDYGYTF. Based on the CDR3 plus reference TRBV9 and TRBJ1-2, the full variable domain is DSGVTQTPKHLITATGQRVTLRCSPRSGDLSVYWYQQSLDQGLQFLIQYYNGEERAKGNILERFSAQQFPDLHSELNLSSLELGDSALYFCASSVDSGHDYGYTFGSGTRLTVV.

This rearrangement joins TRBV7-3 to TRBJ2-3, with TRBD2 matching 8 bases. V gave up 2 bases and J gave up 3 bases; unmatched junction bases: 10. The CDR3 covers 17 residues. CDR1 SGHTA and CDR2 FQGTGA come from the germline V gene. The CDR3 is CASSLGGGGGPTDTQYF. The CDR3 DNA is TGTGCCAGCAGCTTAGGCGGGGGCGGGGGGCCTACAGATACGCAGTATTTT.